The next 17 T cell receptor beta chains were all read from a single sample in a study of blood T cells in healthy people across ages. Primed by a sample-barcoded 5' primer and a J-beta primer mix, a second PCR proceeded for 7 to 11 cycles. TCRdb redid the calling of the 5' RACE reads with MiXCR, one entry per CDR3 protein. The sample contains some 1.4 million distinct CDR3 sequences, around 42% of which appear only once. The sequenced sample consisted of blood. Receptors originate from a woman between 18 and 29 years old in good health.

This clonotype was found a few times. The chain joins TRBV25-1 to TRBJ2-4; 9 bases map to TRBD1. This CDR3 region has 16 residues. V was pared by 2 bases and J by 6 bases, with 8 bases of the junction left unmatched. The germline V gene encodes CDR1 MGHDK and CDR2 SYGVNS. CDR3 nucleotide sequence: TGTGCCAGCAGTGAAGGGAGTAGGACAGGGGTAAACATTCAGTACTTC. Translation gives CASSEGSRTGVNIQYF.

J is TRBJ1-2 and V is TRBV2; D perhaps matches TRBD1 (5 bases). There are 16 residues in the CDR3. Germline CDR1 reads SNHLY; CDR2 reads FYNNEI. V dropped 4 bases and J dropped 6 bases, with 21 bases sitting between them. CDR3 nucleotide sequence: TGTGCCAGCAGTGGTTTCAAGGGGAGAGATATGAATGGCTACACCTTC. It specifies CASSGFKGRDMNGYTF. Full variable domain (outside the CDR3, taken from reference TRBV2 and TRBJ1-2): EPEVTQTPSHQVTQMGQEVILRCVPISNHLYFYWYRQILGQKVEFLVSFYNNEISEKSEIFDDQFSVERPDGSNFTLKIRSTKLEDSAMYFCASSGFKGRDMNGYTFGSGTRLTVV.

V usage is TRBV12-3 or TRBV12-4 and J usage is TRBJ2-5, with D hard to call. The DNA end is more similar to TRBJ2-1, so the J call may be wrong. The CDR3 has 12 amino acids. CDR3 residues: CASSLVEETQFF. The CDR3 nucleotides are TGTGCCAGCAGTTTAGTAGAAGAGACCCAGTTCTTC.

This chain links TRBV12-3 or TRBV12-4 with TRBJ2-7, with 14 bases fitting TRBD2. Judging by the DNA end, TRBJ2-5 fits better; the J call may be wrong. The CDR3 loop spans 16 amino acids. CDR3 sequence (DNA): TGTGCCAGCAGTCCGACTAGCGGGGGGGCGCTGGAGACCCAGTACTTC. This sequence encodes CASSPTSGGALETQYF.

This clonotype was seen a handful of times. This sequence joins TRBV12-3 or TRBV12-4 and TRBJ2-7; 7 bases are shared with TRBD1. Trimming at V came to 6 bases and at J to 2 bases, leaving 7 bases not matched to a gene. This CDR3 comprises 14 residues. CDR3 amino acids: CASSRDRVTYEQYF. CDR3 in DNA: TGTGCCAGCAGCCGAGACAGGGTTACCTACGAGCAGTACTTC.

CDR3 bases: TGTGCCAGGAGATCTGCGGGGCATACCTACGAGCAGTACTTC. Protein product: CARRSAGHTYEQYF. V is TRBV28 and J is TRBJ2-7; D may be TRBD2 (6 bases). The CDR3 extends over 14 amino acids. Germline V gene data show CDR1 as MDHEN and CDR2 as SYDVKM. The V end lost 9 bases, the J end lost 2 bases, and 17 bases lay between the germline ends.

The chain employs TRBV28 and TRBJ1-2; 7 nucleotides match TRBD1. V trimming: 2 bases; J trimming: 8 bases; junction bases outside the gene matches: 5. This CDR3 is 13 amino acids long. Germline loops: CDR1 MDHEN, CDR2 SYDVKM. The CDR3 coding sequence is TGTGCCAGCAGTTTAAGGGGGCGGGGAGGCTACACCTTC. Amino acid sequence: CASSLRGRGGYTF.

Concerning this clonotype itself: One junction end does not reproduce the germline sequence, and a read error may be involved. The chain joins TRBV5-1 to TRBJ2-2; 8 bases map to TRBD1. CDR1 SGHRS and CDR2 YFSETQ come from the germline V gene. This CDR3 contains 17 residues. This chain's CDR3 is CASNPFSDRADTGELFF. The CDR3 nucleotides read TGCGCCAGCAACCCGTTTTCGGACAGGGCAGACACTGGGGAGCTGTTTTTT.

V usage is TRBV7-6 and J usage is TRBJ1-5, with 7 bases matching TRBD1. CDR1 and CDR2 from the germline V gene are SGHVS and FNYEAQ. V trimming: 1 base; J trimming: 9 bases; junction bases outside the gene matches: 9. The CDR3 is 15 residues long. CDR3: CASSLEGAGTGPQHF. The CDR3 coding sequence is TGTGCCAGCAGCTTAGAGGGGGCAGGGACTGGGCCCCAGCATTTT.

This chain uses TRBV10-3 with TRBJ2-4, with 9 bases lining up with TRBD1. The J call is doubtful: the DNA matches TRBJ2-7 better. Germline V gene sequence: CDR1 ENHRY, CDR2 SYGVKD. The CDR3 is 14 residues long. CDR3 loop: CAISPTGGKYEQYF. The CDR3 DNA reads as TGTGCCATCAGCCCGACAGGGGGGAAATACGAGCAGTACTTC.

This clonotype came up a few times. The J gene is TRBJ2-7, the V gene TRBV7-2; D call uncertain. Germline CDR1 reads SGHTA; CDR2 reads FQGNSA. Deletions cut 2 bases from V and 3 bases from J, with 8 bases between. This CDR3 contains 13 residues. The CDR3 is CASSLKGIYEQYF. The CDR3 region has the DNA TGTGCCAGCAGCTTAAAAGGGATCTACGAGCAGTACTTC.

This clonotype was observed a handful of times. The rearrangement uses TRBV28 and TRBJ1-2, with D possibly TRBD1 on 6 matching bases. Trimming cost V 7 bases and J 3 bases, with 21 bases left between them. CDR3 length equals 16 residues. CDR1 is MDHEN and CDR2 is SYDVKM in the germline V gene. This chain's CDR3 is CASTRGGAAPYYGYTF. The CDR3 region has the DNA TGTGCCAGCACTAGAGGGGGGGCCGCACCCTACTATGGCTACACCTTC.

This sequence joins TRBV6-5 and TRBJ1-5; D ambiguous. The CDR3 runs to 14 residues. Germline V gene sequence: CDR1 MNHEY, CDR2 SVGAGI. Trimming cost V 2 bases and J 11 bases, with 16 bases left between them. CDR3 region: CASSYAPSDLAQHF. DNA of the CDR3: TGTGCCAGCAGTTACGCGCCTTCAGACCTGGCCCAGCATTTT.

The table lists this clonotype with a few counts. The chain links TRBV14 to TRBJ2-1; no clear D. Trimming left V 0 bases short and J 1 base short, with 22 bases between. The CDR3 spans 20 residues. Germline V gives CDR1 SGHDN, CDR2 FVKESK. The CDR3: CASSQDRLGKRWASYNEQFF. The CDR3 region has the DNA TGTGCCAGCAGCCAAGATCGATTGGGCAAAAGGTGGGCGTCCTACAATGAGCAGTTCTTC.

This clonotype was seen a few times. The chain has TRBV4-1 and TRBJ2-2; 14 bases map to TRBD2. Germline trimming cut 4 bases from V and 1 base from J; bases unmatched to any gene: 5. CDR3 size: 18 residues. Germline values: CDR1 MGHRA, CDR2 YSYEKL. The CDR3 sequence: CASSPWTSGRLNTGELFF. The CDR3 coding sequence is TGCGCCAGCAGCCCCTGGACTAGCGGGAGGCTGAACACCGGGGAGCTGTTTTTT.

This sequence joins TRBV7-9 and TRBJ2-7; maybe TRBD1 (5 bases). The V end was cut by 1 base, the J end by 0 bases, with 22 bases between. The CDR3 runs 19 residues. Germline CDR1 reads SEHNR; CDR2 reads FQNEAQ (reference sequence). CDR3 bases: TGTGCCAGCAGCTTAGGCCCCAATCGAGGATACAGGAGCTCCTACGAGCAGTACTTC. As protein: CASSLGPNRGYRSSYEQYF.

The rearrangement uses TRBV18 and TRBJ2-1; weak D call: TRBD1 (6 bases). Trimming stripped 6 bases from V and 5 bases from J, with 20 bases between. This CDR3 region has 16 residues. Per the germline V gene, CDR1 is KGHSH and CDR2 is LQKENI. The CDR3 protein is CASSRTTGPINNEQFF. The CDR3 nucleotides read TGTGCCAGCTCCCGAACGACAGGCCCCATAAACAATGAGCAGTTCTTC.